Listed here are 26 T cell receptor beta chains from one sample, sequenced in a study of human CD8 memory T cell subsets. UMI-labeled 5' RACE yielded the TCR beta libraries. TCRdb reprocessed the 5' RACE reads, with one entry per CDR3 protein and no DNA. This listing includes roughly 5,400 distinct CDR3 sequences. Sequenced input: CD8+ T cells from PBMCs. The receptors stem from a human donor in good health.

By frequency, this clonotype registers medium-sized. The chain uses TRBV28 and TRBJ2-3. Germline V gene sequence: CDR1 MDHEN, CDR2 SYDVKM. The CDR3 length is 15 residues. CDR3 protein: CASSFGLTGTDTQYF.

The chain has TRBV12-3 or TRBV12-4 and TRBJ2-3; the D call from TCRdb, TRBD1, cannot be confirmed without DNA. This CDR3 is 17 amino acids long. CDR3 sequence: CASSDEYRGRDTDTQYF.

The gene calls are TRBV24-1 and TRBJ2-1. CDR1 is KGHDR, CDR2 SFDVKD, per germline. This CDR3 region has 13 residues. The CDR3 loop is CATSENRYNEQFF.

The chain employs TRBV10-1 and TRBJ2-7; TCRdb designates TRBD1, a call that cannot be tested without DNA. CDR1 and CDR2 (germline): WNHNN, SYGVQD (reference sequence). The CDR3 is 15 amino acids. CDR3 residues: CASSEGTGRAYEQYF.

The gene calls are TRBV7-2 and TRBJ1-1; TCRdb calls TRBD1, which cannot be checked without DNA. The length of the CDR3 is 13 residues. Per the germline V gene, CDR1 is SGHTA and CDR2 is FQGNSA. CDR3 loop: CASSLSRNTEAFF.

Measured by frequency, this clonotype is medium-sized. The rearrangement joins TRBV7-2 to TRBJ1-1; TCRdb gives TRBD1 as the D gene, but with no DNA this cannot be confirmed. This CDR3 is 15 amino acids long. The germline gives CDR1 SGHTA, CDR2 FQGNSA. The CDR3 sequence is CASSPWGAGNTEAFF.

The CDR3 protein is CASSKGYEAFF. The J gene is TRBJ1-1, the V gene TRBV5-4. The CDR3 consists of 11 residues. Germline-derived CDR1 and CDR2 are SGHNT and YYREEE (reference sequence).

J is TRBJ2-1 and V is TRBV13; TCRdb gives TRBD2 as the D gene, but with no DNA this cannot be confirmed. Germline V lookup: CDR1 PRHDT, CDR2 FYEKMQ (reference sequence). The CDR3 consists of 12 residues. CDR3 protein: CASSLVGAEQFF.

The chain couples TRBV6-6 to TRBJ2-7. The CDR3 is 11 residues long. The germline V gene has CDR1 MNHNY and CDR2 SVGAGI (reference sequence). CDR3 sequence: CASSLGYEQYF.

J is TRBJ1-6 and V is TRBV3-1. CDR3 length equals 11 residues. Germline V gene sequence: CDR1 LGHDT, CDR2 YNNKEL (reference sequence). The CDR3 loop reads CASSSGSPLHF.

The V gene is TRBV7-9, the J gene TRBJ2-7; the TCRdb D gene call, TRBD1, has no DNA to confirm it. CDR3 length equals 15 residues. Germline V lookup: CDR1 SEHNR, CDR2 FQNEAQ (reference sequence). CDR3 sequence reads: CASSLVGTGGYEQYF. Together with reference TRBV7-9 and TRBJ2-7, the CDR3 gives the full variable domain: DTGVSQNPRHKITKRGQNVTFRCDPISEHNRLYWYRQTLGQGPEFLTYFQNEAQLEKSRLLSDRFSAERPKGSFSTLEIQRTEQGDSAMYLCASSLVGTGGYEQYFGPGTRLTVT.

The CDR3 spells CASTNNHEQYF. This chain joins TRBV10-2 and TRBJ2-7. CDR3 length equals 11 residues. Germline V lookup: CDR1 WSHSY, CDR2 SAAADI.

The rearrangement uses TRBV5-6 and TRBJ2-1; TCRdb names TRBD1, which stays unverified in the absence of DNA. Germline V gives CDR1 SGHDT, CDR2 YYEEEE. The CDR3 totals 14 residues. The CDR3 spells CASSDGAGYNEQFF.

J is TRBJ2-2 and V is TRBV4-3; TCRdb lists TRBD2, though no DNA is available to test this call. Germline CDR1 reads LGHNA; CDR2 reads YSLEER. This CDR3 is built from 16 residues. The CDR3 loop is CASSPLAGANTGELFF.

This chain connects TRBV28 to TRBJ1-4; TCRdb's D call, TRBD1, is unchecked because there is no DNA. The CDR3 is 15 residues long. Germline loops: CDR1 MDHEN, CDR2 SYDVKM. The CDR3: CASSFEGQVNEKLFF.

The rearrangement joins TRBV12-3 or TRBV12-4 to TRBJ2-3; TCRdb proposes TRBD2, but this gene call is untestable without DNA. The CDR3 extends over 14 amino acids. CDR3 residues: CASSGDGRMDTQYF.

The gene calls are TRBV20-1 and TRBJ2-1; TCRdb's assignment of TRBD1 cannot be checked, as there is no DNA. Germline V gene data show CDR1 as DFQATT and CDR2 as SNEGSKA (reference sequence). The CDR3 has 17 amino acids. The CDR3 spells CSARGTGQLSSYNEQFF.

Frequency places this clonotype as medium-sized. The V and J genes are TRBV29-1 and TRBJ2-1; the TRBD1 assignment by TCRdb is unverifiable without DNA. The CDR3 spans 12 residues. CDR1 is SQVTM, CDR2 ANQGSEA, per germline. The CDR3 sequence is CSVAGTGNEQFF.

The rearrangement uses TRBV12-3 or TRBV12-4 and TRBJ2-3; the TCRdb D gene call, TRBD2, has no DNA to confirm it. The CDR3 runs to 18 residues. This CDR3 reads CASSLFQGTSGDSDTQYF.

This chain joins TRBV5-4 and TRBJ2-3; TCRdb lists TRBD1, though no DNA is available to test this call. Germline V CDR1 and CDR2: SGHNT, YYREEE (reference sequence). The CDR3 runs to 18 residues. This CDR3 is CASSSPISAGEPTDTQYF.

The rearrangement links TRBV19 to TRBJ2-2. The CDR3 totals 11 residues. Germline V CDR1 and CDR2: LNHDA, SQIVND (reference sequence). The CDR3 loop is CASRRTGELFF.

This clonotype is called medium-sized (0.01 to 0.1%) based on its frequency. The CDR3 sequence is CASSQEGTANTEAFF. J is TRBJ1-1 and V is TRBV4-3; TCRdb outputs TRBD1, but without DNA this stays unchecked. Germline CDR1 reads LGHNA; CDR2 reads YSLEER. CDR3 size: 15 residues.

Judged by frequency, this clonotype is medium-sized. V is TRBV4-2 and J is TRBJ2-1; TCRdb calls TRBD2, which cannot be checked without DNA. Looked up from germline, CDR1 is LGHNA and CDR2 is YNFKEQ. The CDR3 contains 17 residues. This CDR3 reads CASSQGPLADAYNEQFF.

The chain combines TRBV2 with TRBJ1-4; without DNA, the TCRdb call of TRBD1 cannot be checked. The CDR3 has 16 amino acids. Germline V gives CDR1 SNHLY, CDR2 FYNNEI. CDR3 residues: CASRGGHRTTNEKLFF.

Frequency places this clonotype as medium-sized. This chain joins TRBV7-2 and TRBJ1-2; the TCRdb call, TRBD1, lacks DNA for checking. The V gene's germline CDR1 is SGHTA and CDR2 FQGNSA. The CDR3 spans 16 residues. CDR3 protein: CASSLKAGTVNYGYTF.

This sequence joins TRBV4-3 and TRBJ1-5; TCRdb gives TRBD1 as the D gene, but with no DNA this cannot be confirmed. CDR3 length equals 15 residues. In germline, CDR1 is LGHNA, CDR2 YSLEER. CDR3 sequence reads: CASSQDQGANQPQHF.